The TCR beta chain described here comes from a study of CD8+ T cells in alopecia areata. Study summary: The study gave treated patients oral tofacitinib at 5 to 10 mg twice daily. Treatment ran 6 to 18 months, with 6 months of follow-up afterward.

Extraction of RNA preceded its reverse transcription into cDNA, which served as the sequencing template. Sequenced by immunoSEQ multiplex PCR; TCRdb stores in-frame clones only, minus some. Of 150,000 or so clones listed, around 64% were seen once; the top ten hold about an eighth. Findings and limits, study-wide: Mouse data revealed clearer TCR sharing than patient data did, a gap possibly tied to HLA. In scalp samples, resident alphabeta T cells of normal skin are also sequenced.

V shed 4 bases and J shed 1 base, with 23 bases lying between them. The CDR3 is 18 residues long. Germline V gene sequence: CDR1 LNHDA, CDR2 SQIVND (reference sequence). As to this clone: Its antigen remains unknown.

The sequencing here drew on CD8+ T cells sorted from blood, taken at week 0. The chain links TRBV19 to TRBJ2-7; tentative D call: TRBD1 (6 bases). The source is a human donor with alopecia areata. The CDR3 sequence is CASSTLLGTRGISYEQYF. CDR3 DNA: TGTGCCAGTAGTACCCTACTGGGTACCAGGGGAATTTCCTACGAGCAGTACTTC.